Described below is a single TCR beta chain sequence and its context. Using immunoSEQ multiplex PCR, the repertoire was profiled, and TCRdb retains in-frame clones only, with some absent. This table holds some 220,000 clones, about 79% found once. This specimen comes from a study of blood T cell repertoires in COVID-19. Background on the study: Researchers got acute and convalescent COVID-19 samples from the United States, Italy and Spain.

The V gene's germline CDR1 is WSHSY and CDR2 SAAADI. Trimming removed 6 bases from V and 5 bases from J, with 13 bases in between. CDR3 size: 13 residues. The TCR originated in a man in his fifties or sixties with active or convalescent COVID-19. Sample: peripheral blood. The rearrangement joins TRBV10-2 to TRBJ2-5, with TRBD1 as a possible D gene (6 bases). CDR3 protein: CASSPQGYETQYF. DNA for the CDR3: TGCGCCAGCAGCCCACAGGGCTACGAGACCCAGTACTTC.